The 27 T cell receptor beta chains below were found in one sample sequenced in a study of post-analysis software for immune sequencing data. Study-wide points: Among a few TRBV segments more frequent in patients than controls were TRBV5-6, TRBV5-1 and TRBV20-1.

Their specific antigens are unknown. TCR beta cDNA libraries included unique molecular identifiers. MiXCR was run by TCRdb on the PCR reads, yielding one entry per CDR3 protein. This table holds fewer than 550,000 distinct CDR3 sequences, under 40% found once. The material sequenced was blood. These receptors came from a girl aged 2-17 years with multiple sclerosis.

The CDR3 loop is CASTRRNRKATNEKLFF. The CDR3 DNA is TGCGCCAGCACCCGGCGGAATAGAAAGGCAACTAATGAAAAACTGTTTTTT. The chain couples TRBV5-1 to TRBJ1-4; D gene unclear. CDR1 is SGHRS, CDR2 YFSETQ, per germline. Trimming shortened V by 6 bases and J by 0 bases, and 18 bases separated the two germline ends. The CDR3 spans 17 residues.

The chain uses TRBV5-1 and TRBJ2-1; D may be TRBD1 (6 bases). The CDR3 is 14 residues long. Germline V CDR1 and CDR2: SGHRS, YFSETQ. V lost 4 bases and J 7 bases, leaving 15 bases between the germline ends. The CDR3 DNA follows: TGCGCCAGCAGCGGGGGCCTTCTCTCGAATGAGCAGTTCTTC. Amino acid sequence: CASSGGLLSNEQFF.

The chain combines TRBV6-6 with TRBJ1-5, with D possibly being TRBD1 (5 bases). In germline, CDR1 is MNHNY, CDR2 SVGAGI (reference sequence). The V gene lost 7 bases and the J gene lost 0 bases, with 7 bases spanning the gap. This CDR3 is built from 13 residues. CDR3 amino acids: CASMDISNQPQHF. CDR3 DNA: TGTGCCAGCATGGACATTAGCAATCAGCCCCAGCATTTT.

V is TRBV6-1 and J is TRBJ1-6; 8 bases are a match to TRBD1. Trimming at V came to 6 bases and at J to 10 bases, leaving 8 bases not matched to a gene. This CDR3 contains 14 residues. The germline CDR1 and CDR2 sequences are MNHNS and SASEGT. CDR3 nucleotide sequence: TGTGCCAGCAGCCCCAGGGGGCTGGAATCACCCCTCCACTTT. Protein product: CASSPRGLESPLHF.

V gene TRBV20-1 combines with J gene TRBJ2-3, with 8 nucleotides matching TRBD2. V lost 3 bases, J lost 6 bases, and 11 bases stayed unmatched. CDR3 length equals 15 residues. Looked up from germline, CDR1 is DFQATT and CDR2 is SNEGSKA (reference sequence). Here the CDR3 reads CSARELGSGGDTQYF. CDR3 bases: TGCAGTGCTAGGGAATTGGGGAGCGGGGGCGATACGCAGTATTTT.

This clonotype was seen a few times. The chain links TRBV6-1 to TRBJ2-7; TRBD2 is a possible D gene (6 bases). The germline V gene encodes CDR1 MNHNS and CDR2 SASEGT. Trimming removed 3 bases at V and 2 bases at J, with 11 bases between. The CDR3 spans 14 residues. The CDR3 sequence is CASSEGLVPYEQYF. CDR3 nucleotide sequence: TGTGCCAGCAGTGAGGGACTGGTTCCCTACGAGCAGTACTTC.

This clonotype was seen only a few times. The CDR3 sequence is CSAREGPRGETQYF. CDR3 bases: TGCAGTGCTAGAGAGGGGCCTCGAGGGGAGACCCAGTACTTC. The chain uses TRBV20-1 and TRBJ2-5; either TRBD1 or TRBD2 may supply D (5 bases each). Germline values: CDR1 DFQATT, CDR2 SNEGSKA (reference sequence). The CDR3 is 14 residues long. V lost 0 bases and J lost 5, with 13 bases in between.

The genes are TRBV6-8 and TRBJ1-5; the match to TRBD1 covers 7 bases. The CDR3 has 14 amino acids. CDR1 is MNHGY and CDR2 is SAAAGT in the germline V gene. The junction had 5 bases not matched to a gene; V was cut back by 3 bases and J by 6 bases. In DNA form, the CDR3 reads TGTGCCAGCAGTTATCAGGGGGGCGTTCAGCCCCAGCATTTT. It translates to CASSYQGGVQPQHF.

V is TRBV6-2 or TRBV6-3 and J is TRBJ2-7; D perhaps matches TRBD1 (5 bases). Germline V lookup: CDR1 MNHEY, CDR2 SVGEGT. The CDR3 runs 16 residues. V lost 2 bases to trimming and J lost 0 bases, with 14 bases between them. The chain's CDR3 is CASSYDVDRVSYEQYF. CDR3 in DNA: TGTGCCAGCAGTTACGACGTCGACAGAGTCTCCTACGAGCAGTACTTC.

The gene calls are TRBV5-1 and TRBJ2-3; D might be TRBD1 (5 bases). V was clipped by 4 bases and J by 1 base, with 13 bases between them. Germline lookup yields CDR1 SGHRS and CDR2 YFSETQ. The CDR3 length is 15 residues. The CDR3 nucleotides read TGCGCCAGCAGCGAGACAGTGTCGCGCACAGATACGCAGTATTTT. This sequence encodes CASSETVSRTDTQYF. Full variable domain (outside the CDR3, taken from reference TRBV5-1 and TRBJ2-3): KAGVTQTPRYLIKTRGQQVTLSCSPISGHRSVSWYQQTPGQGLQFLFEYFSETQRNKGNFPGRFSGRQFSNSRSEMNVSTLELGDSALYLCASSETVSRTDTQYFGPGTRLTVL.

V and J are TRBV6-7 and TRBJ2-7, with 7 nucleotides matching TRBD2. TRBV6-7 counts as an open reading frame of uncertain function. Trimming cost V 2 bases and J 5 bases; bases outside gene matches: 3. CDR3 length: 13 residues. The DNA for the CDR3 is TGTGCCAGCAGTTACCCGGGGAGGGACGAGCAGTACTTC. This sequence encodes CASSYPGRDEQYF.

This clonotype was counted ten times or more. The CDR3 DNA follows: TGCAGTGCTAGAGAGCCGGGAGTAGCCAAAAACATTCAGTACTTC. This gives the protein CSAREPGVAKNIQYF. The chain recombines TRBV20-1 with TRBJ2-4; the D gene is possibly TRBD2 (6 bases). The V end lost 0 bases, the J end lost 0 bases, and 9 bases lay between the germline ends. This CDR3 contains 15 residues. Per the germline V gene, CDR1 is DFQATT and CDR2 is SNEGSKA (reference sequence).

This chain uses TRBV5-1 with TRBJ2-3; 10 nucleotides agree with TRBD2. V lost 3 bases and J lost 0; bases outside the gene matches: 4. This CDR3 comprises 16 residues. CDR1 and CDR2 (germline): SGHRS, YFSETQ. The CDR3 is CASSSPAGGSTDTQYF. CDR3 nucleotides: TGCGCCAGCAGCTCCCCAGCGGGGGGGAGCACAGATACGCAGTATTTT.

CDR3 in amino acids: CASSLRAAGYTF. The CDR3 nucleotides read TGTGCCAGCAGCCTCCGGGCAGCCGGCTACACCTTC. This chain uses TRBV5-6 with TRBJ1-2; D call uncertain. This CDR3 contains 12 residues. V was clipped by 4 bases and J by 8 bases, with 12 bases between them. Germline loops: CDR1 SGHDT, CDR2 YYEEEE.

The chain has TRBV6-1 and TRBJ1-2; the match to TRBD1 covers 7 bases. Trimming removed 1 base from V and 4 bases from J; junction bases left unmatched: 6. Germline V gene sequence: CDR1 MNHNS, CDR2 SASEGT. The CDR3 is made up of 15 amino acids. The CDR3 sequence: CASSEVGGAGYGYTF. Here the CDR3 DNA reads TGTGCCAGCAGTGAAGTAGGGGGCGCGGGCTATGGCTACACCTTC.

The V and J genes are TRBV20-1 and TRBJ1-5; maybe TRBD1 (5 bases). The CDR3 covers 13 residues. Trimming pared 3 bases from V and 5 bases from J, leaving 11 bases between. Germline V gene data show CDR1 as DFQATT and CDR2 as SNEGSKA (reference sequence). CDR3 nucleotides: TGCAGTGCTAGTCTTCAGGGATATCAGCCCCAGCATTTT. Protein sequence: CSASLQGYQPQHF.

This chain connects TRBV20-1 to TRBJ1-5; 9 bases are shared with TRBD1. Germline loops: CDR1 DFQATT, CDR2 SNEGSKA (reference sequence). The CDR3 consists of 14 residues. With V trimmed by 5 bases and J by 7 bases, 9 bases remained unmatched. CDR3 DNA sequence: TGCAGTGCTGGGGGGACAGGGCTGGAACAGCCCCAGCATTTT. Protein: CSAGGTGLEQPQHF.

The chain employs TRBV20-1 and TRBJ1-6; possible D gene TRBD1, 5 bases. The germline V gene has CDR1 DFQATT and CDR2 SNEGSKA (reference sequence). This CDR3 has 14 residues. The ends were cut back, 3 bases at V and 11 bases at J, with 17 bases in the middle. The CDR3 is CSARDLQGSAPLHF. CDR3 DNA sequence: TGCAGTGCTAGGGACCTGCAGGGCAGTGCACCCCTCCACTTT.

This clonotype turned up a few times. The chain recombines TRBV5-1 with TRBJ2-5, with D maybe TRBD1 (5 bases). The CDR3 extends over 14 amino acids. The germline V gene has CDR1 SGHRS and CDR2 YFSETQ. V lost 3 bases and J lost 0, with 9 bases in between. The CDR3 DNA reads TGCGCCAGCAGCTATGGACACAACCAAGAGACCCAGTACTTC. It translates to CASSYGHNQETQYF.

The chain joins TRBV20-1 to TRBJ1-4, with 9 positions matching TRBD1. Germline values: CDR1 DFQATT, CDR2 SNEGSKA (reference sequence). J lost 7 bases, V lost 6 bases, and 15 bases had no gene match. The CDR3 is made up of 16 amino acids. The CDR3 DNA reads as TGCAGTGCAATACCGGGACAGGGTGTACGCGGTGAAAAACTGTTTTTT. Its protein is CSAIPGQGVRGEKLFF.

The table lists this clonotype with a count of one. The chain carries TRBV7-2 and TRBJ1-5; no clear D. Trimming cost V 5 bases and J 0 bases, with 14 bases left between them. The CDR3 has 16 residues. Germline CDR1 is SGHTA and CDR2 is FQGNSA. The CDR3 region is CASSELGFYSNQPQHF. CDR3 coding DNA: TGTGCCAGCAGCGAGTTGGGATTCTATAGCAATCAGCCCCAGCATTTT.

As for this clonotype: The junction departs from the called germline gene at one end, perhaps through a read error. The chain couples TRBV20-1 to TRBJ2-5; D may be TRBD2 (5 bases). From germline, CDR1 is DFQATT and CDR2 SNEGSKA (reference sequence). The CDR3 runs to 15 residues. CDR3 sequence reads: CGARGSPDGEETQYF. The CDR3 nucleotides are TGCGGTGCTAGAGGGTCACCTGACGGGGAAGAGACCCAGTACTTC.

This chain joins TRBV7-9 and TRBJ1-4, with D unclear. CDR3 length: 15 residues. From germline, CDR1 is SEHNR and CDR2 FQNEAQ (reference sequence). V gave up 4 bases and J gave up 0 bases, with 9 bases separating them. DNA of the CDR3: TGTGCCAGCAGCTCTTCCGGGGCAACTAATGAAAAACTGTTTTTT. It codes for CASSSSGATNEKLFF.

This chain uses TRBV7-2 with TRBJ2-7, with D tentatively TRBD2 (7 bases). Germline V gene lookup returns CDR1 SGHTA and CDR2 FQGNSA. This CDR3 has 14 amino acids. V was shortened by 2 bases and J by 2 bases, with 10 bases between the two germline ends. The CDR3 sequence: CASSLHGGPYEQYF. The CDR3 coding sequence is TGTGCCAGCAGCTTACACGGGGGGCCCTACGAGCAGTACTTC.

CDR3 region: CASSHPRAGANVLTF. The CDR3 nucleotides are TGTGCCAGCAGTCACCCCAGGGCTGGGGCCAACGTCCTGACTTTC. The V call is TRBV6-2 or TRBV6-3, the J call TRBJ2-6; TRBD1 is a possible D gene (5 bases). Germline V gene data show CDR1 as MNHEY and CDR2 as SVGEGT. The V end was cut by 5 bases, the J end by 2 bases, with 10 bases between. This CDR3 is built from 15 residues.

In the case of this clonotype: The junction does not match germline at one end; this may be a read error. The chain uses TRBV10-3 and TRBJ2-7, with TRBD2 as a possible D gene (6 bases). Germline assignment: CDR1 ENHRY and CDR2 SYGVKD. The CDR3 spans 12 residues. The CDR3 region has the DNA TGTACCATCAGCGCACGGGGGAACGAGCAGTACTTC. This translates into CTISARGNEQYF.

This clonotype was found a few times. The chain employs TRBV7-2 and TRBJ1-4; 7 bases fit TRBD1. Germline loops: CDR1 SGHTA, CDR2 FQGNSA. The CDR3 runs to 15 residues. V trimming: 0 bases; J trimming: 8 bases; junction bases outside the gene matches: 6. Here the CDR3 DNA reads TGTGCCAGCAGCTTAGCTCCCACAGGGGCCGAAAAACTGTTTTTT. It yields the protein CASSLAPTGAEKLFF.